The 22 T cell receptor beta chains in this list originate from one sample, sequenced in a study of blood T cell repertoires in COVID-19. Using immunoSEQ multiplex PCR, the repertoire was profiled, and TCRdb retains in-frame clones only, with some absent. The table lists some 200,000 clones, 75% to 90% of them singletons. Sequences were obtained from peripheral blood. The receptors here all came from a woman aged 55-69 years with acute or convalescent COVID-19.

The V gene is TRBV19, the J gene TRBJ2-1; TRBD1 is a possible D gene (5 bases). Germline CDR1 is LNHDA and CDR2 is SQIVND (reference sequence). The CDR3 is 15 amino acids. V was clipped by 5 bases and J by 2 bases, with 13 bases between them. The DNA for the CDR3 is TGTGCCAGTAGTGTGACAGCTTCGGCCTACAATGAGCAGTTCTTC. Translation: CASSVTASAYNEQFF.

The rearrangement uses TRBV7-3 and TRBJ2-3; D unresolved. The CDR3 sequence is 16 residues long. Germline CDR1 and CDR2: SGHTA and FQGTGA. V gave up 4 bases and J gave up 4 bases, with 18 bases separating them. In DNA form, the CDR3 reads TGTGCCAGCAGCTCCAACCCTAGGTCCCCAGCAGATACGCAGTATTTT. Amino acids: CASSSNPRSPADTQYF. Drawing the rest from reference TRBV7-3 and TRBJ2-3, the complete variable domain is GAGVSQTPSNKVTEKGKYVELRCDPISGHTALYWYRQSLGQGPEFLIYFQGTGAADDSGLPNDRFFAVRPEGSVSTLKIQRTERGDSAVYLCASSSNPRSPADTQYFGPGTRLTVL.

This clone has just a few counts. The chain uses TRBV4-2 and TRBJ1-3, with TRBD1 identical over 8 bases. V dropped 1 base and J dropped 7; count of bases not matched to a gene: 6. The CDR3 is made up of 15 amino acids. Germline V gives CDR1 LGHNA, CDR2 YNFKEQ. In nucleotides, the CDR3 is TGTGCCAGCAGCCAAGTGACAGGGGCGGGGAACACCATATATTTT. It encodes CASSQVTGAGNTIYF.

The chain links TRBV11-3 to TRBJ2-1, with 10 positions matching TRBD2. The CDR3 runs 15 residues. Germline V gene data show CDR1 as SGHNT and CDR2 as YENEEA. V gave up 3 bases and J gave up 6 bases; unmatched junction bases: 5. CDR3 DNA sequence: TGTGCCAGCAGCTTCAGCGGGAGGGCTACCAATGAGCAGTTCTTC. This gives the protein CASSFSGRATNEQFF.

V is TRBV28 and J is TRBJ2-7; D remains unclear. The CDR3 totals 15 residues. The ends were cut back, 2 bases at V and 1 base at J, with 12 bases in the middle. CDR1 is MDHEN and CDR2 is SYDVKM in the germline V gene. The CDR3 DNA follows: TGTGCCAGCAGTTTAGGGCCAGTTCGGTCCTACGAGCAGTACTTC. Residues: CASSLGPVRSYEQYF.

A word on this clone: Within the sample, other DNA sequences also encode this same CDR3. The chain recombines TRBV5-1 with TRBJ1-1, with a possible D match to TRBD1 (5 bases). Trimming cost V 0 bases and J 5 bases, with 11 bases left between them. CDR3 length: 14 residues. Per germline, CDR1 SGHRS and CDR2 YFSETQ. The CDR3 DNA is TGCGCCAGCAGCTTGGCCGGGGGAGGGACTGAAGCTTTCTTT. It translates to CASSLAGGGTEAFF.

The chain carries TRBV7-3 and TRBJ2-2, with D possibly being TRBD2 (5 bases). The CDR3 runs to 15 residues. The V end lost 3 bases, the J end lost 4 bases, and 12 bases lay between the germline ends. Germline CDR1 reads SGHTA; CDR2 reads FQGTGA. The CDR3 DNA follows: TGTGCCAGCAGCTTCCTGAGCGGCGGCACCGGGGAGCTGTTTTTT. Translation gives CASSFLSGGTGELFF.

The chain couples TRBV28 to TRBJ2-7; 8 bases fit TRBD2. V shed 5 bases, J shed 3 bases, and the junction held 3 bases outside the gene matches. The CDR3 sequence is 13 residues long. Per the germline V gene, CDR1 is MDHEN and CDR2 is SYDVKM. CDR3 nucleotides: TGTGCCAGCAGTCGGGGGGGCTTCTACGAGCAGTACTTC. Amino acids: CASSRGGFYEQYF.

The J gene is TRBJ2-4, the V gene TRBV6-6; no definite D call. Germline V gives CDR1 MNHNY, CDR2 SVGAGI (reference sequence). V lost 0 bases, J lost 1 base, and 4 bases lay in between. The CDR3 is made up of 14 amino acids. The DNA for the CDR3 is TGTGCCAGCAGTTACTCCGGGGCCAAAAACATTCAGTACTTC. This encodes CASSYSGAKNIQYF.

This clone occurred once. The chain employs TRBV30 and TRBJ1-3; no clear D. The CDR3 runs 13 residues. The V and J ends lost 1 base and 3 bases respectively, with 7 bases between them. CDR1 GTSNPN and CDR2 SVGIG come from the germline V gene (reference sequence). The CDR3 nucleotides are TGTGCCTGGAGTGCTGGAGGTGGAAACACCATATATTTT. This codes for CAWSAGGGNTIYF.

The chain couples TRBV10-3 to TRBJ2-3; a weak D match, TRBD2 (5 bases). The CDR3 loop spans 15 amino acids. The V end lost 0 bases, the J end lost 2 bases, and 9 bases lay between the germline ends. Germline CDR1 and CDR2: ENHRY and SYGVKD. The CDR3 spells CAISESSGITDTQYF. Here the CDR3 DNA reads TGTGCCATCAGTGAGTCGAGCGGAATCACAGATACGCAGTATTTT.

The chain couples TRBV25-1 to TRBJ1-4; tentatively, D is TRBD1 (5 bases). V lost 0 bases and J lost 8, with 10 bases in between. CDR1 MGHDK and CDR2 SYGVNS come from the germline V gene. The CDR3 contains 14 residues. The CDR3 loop is CASSEYGGKEKLFF. The CDR3 DNA reads TGTGCCAGCAGTGAATACGGGGGGAAGGAAAAACTGTTTTTT.

In this sample, this clone turned up a few times. The CDR3 here is CASSLEAGSNYGYTF. The CDR3 nucleotides read TGTGCCAGCAGCTTAGAAGCAGGGTCTAACTATGGCTACACCTTC. This chain connects TRBV11-3 to TRBJ1-2; possible D gene TRBD1, 5 bases. The germline V and J ends were trimmed by 0 bases and 0 bases, with 8 bases remaining between them. The CDR3 is 15 amino acids. Germline V gene sequence: CDR1 SGHNT, CDR2 YENEEA.

V is TRBV27 and J is TRBJ2-3; 7 positions agree with TRBD2. This CDR3 region has 13 residues. V dropped 5 bases and J dropped 5; count of bases not matched to a gene: 4. Germline V gene data show CDR1 as MNHEY and CDR2 as SMNVEV (reference sequence). The DNA for the CDR3 is TGTGCCAGCAGTGCGGGAGCGGGAGATACGCAGTATTTT. It codes for CASSAGAGDTQYF.

The chain has TRBV9 and TRBJ1-1, with 7 bases lining up with TRBD1. Germline V CDR1 and CDR2: SGDLS, YYNGEE. V dropped 2 bases and J dropped 9; count of bases not matched to a gene: 10. This CDR3 region has 14 residues. CDR3 in DNA: TGTGCCAGCAGCGTTGGACAGGCTCCGAGACAAGCTTTCTTT. Translating gives CASSVGQAPRQAFF. The full variable domain, completed using reference TRBV9 and TRBJ1-1, is DSGVTQTPKHLITATGQRVTLRCSPRSGDLSVYWYQQSLDQGLQFLIQYYNGEERAKGNILERFSAQQFPDLHSELNLSSLELGDSALYFCASSVGQAPRQAFFGQGTRLTVV.

The V and J genes are TRBV14 and TRBJ2-5; TRBD1 is a possible D gene (6 bases). V dropped 3 bases and J dropped 4 bases, with 18 bases sitting between them. There are 16 residues in the CDR3. Germline values: CDR1 SGHDN, CDR2 FVKESK. CDR3 sequence reads: CASSHPPQGISETQYF. The CDR3 nucleotides read TGTGCCAGCAGCCACCCGCCCCAGGGGATTTCAGAGACCCAGTACTTC.

This clone was observed a handful of times. The genes are TRBV28 and TRBJ1-1; TRBD1 agrees at 9 bases. Germline trimming cut 7 bases from V and 3 bases from J; bases unmatched to any gene: 15. This CDR3 region has 17 residues. Germline V gives CDR1 MDHEN, CDR2 SYDVKM. The CDR3 coding sequence is TGTGCCAGCAACGACCCCGGACAGGGGTTCGAGTACACTGAAGCTTTCTTT. Protein product: CASNDPGQGFEYTEAFF.

This clone appeared once. The chain is built from TRBV4-2 and TRBJ2-3; perhaps TRBD2 as D (6 bases). The CDR3 runs 14 residues. CDR1 is LGHNA and CDR2 is YNFKEQ in the germline V gene. The ends were cut back, 6 bases at V and 2 bases at J, with 12 bases in the middle. The CDR3 nucleotides read TGTGCCAGCAGTTCGGGGACTTACACAGATACGCAGTATTTT. Protein sequence: CASSSGTYTDTQYF.

This clone was seen just once. J is TRBJ2-7 and V is TRBV18; D perhaps matches TRBD2 (7 bases). Germline CDR1 is KGHSH and CDR2 is LQKENI. Trimming left V 3 bases short and J 4 bases short, with 16 bases between. This CDR3 region has 15 residues. In DNA, the CDR3 is TGTGCCAGCTCACCCGGGGAGGGACACTATTACGAGCAGTACGTC. The encoded protein is CASSPGEGHYYEQYV.

The chain carries TRBV6-5 and TRBJ2-7; 9 bases fit TRBD2. The trim removed 8 bases at V and 2 bases at J, leaving 4 bases unmatched. Germline V lookup: CDR1 MNHEY, CDR2 SVGAGI. This CDR3 has 13 residues. The CDR3 coding sequence is TGTGCCAGCCTTAGCGGGAGTCCCTACGAGCAGTACTTC. Translating it yields CASLSGSPYEQYF.

The chain carries TRBV2 and TRBJ2-5, with 8 bases identical to TRBD1. Germline values: CDR1 SNHLY, CDR2 FYNNEI. The CDR3 is 14 residues long. J lost 4 bases, V lost 3 bases, and 4 bases had no gene match. The CDR3 region is CASSDRTGTETQYF. The CDR3 DNA reads as TGTGCCAGCAGTGATCGGACAGGGACAGAGACCCAGTACTTC.

The rearrangement joins TRBV7-9 to TRBJ1-1; tentatively, D is TRBD1 (5 bases). This CDR3 spans 14 amino acids. Germline lookup yields CDR1 SEHNR and CDR2 FQNEAQ (reference sequence). V lost 5 bases and J lost 2, with 12 bases in between. This chain's CDR3 is CASSQRGSNTEAFF. CDR3 sequence (DNA): TGTGCCAGCAGCCAAAGGGGCAGCAACACTGAAGCTTTCTTT.